This TCR beta chain was sequenced for a study of T cells expressing NK-cell markers. As for the study in general: Repertoire data for TCR beta were derived from sorted T cells (CD3+CD56+NKG2C+, CD3+CD56+NKG2C- and CD3+CD56-NKG2C+). Whole-study results and caveats: In roughly six donors, dominant NKG2C+ clonotypes were roughly 1.0-7.5% of CD8+ T cells.

The CDR3 extends over 12 amino acids. CDR1 is MNHEY, CDR2 SMNVEV, per germline (reference sequence). Synthesis of TCR beta cDNA relied on 5'RACE template switching carrying UMIs. From the 5' RACE reads, TCRdb lists one entry per CDR3 protein and no DNA. The sample table sets out roughly 120,000 distinct CDR3 sequences. Remarks on this clonotype: Its target is unknown.

Sequenced material: blood T cells: a sorted CD56 or NKG2C T cell subset, CD4+ or CD8+ T cells, or bulk PBMC T cells (not recorded which). The chain combines TRBV27 with TRBJ2-3; TCRdb indicates TRBD1, and absent DNA this call remains unverified. The clonotype was recovered from a woman aged 18 to 75 in good health. Here the CDR3 reads CASSSRENTQYF.